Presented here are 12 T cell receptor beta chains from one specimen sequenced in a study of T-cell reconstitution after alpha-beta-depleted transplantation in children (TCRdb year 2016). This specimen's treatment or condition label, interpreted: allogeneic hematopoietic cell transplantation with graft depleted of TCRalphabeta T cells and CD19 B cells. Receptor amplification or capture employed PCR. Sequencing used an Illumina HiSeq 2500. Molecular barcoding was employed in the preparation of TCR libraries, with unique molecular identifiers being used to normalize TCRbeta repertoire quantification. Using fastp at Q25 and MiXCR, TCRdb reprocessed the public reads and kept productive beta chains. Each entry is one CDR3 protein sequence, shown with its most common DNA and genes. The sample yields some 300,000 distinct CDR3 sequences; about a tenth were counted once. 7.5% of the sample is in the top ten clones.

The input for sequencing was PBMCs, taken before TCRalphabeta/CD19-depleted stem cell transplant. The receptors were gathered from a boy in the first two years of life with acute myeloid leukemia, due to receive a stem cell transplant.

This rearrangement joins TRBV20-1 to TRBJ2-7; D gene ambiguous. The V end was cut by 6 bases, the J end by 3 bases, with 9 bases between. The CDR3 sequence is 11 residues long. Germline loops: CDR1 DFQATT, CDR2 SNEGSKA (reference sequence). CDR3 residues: CSANELYEQYF. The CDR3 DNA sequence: TGCAGTGCCAACGAACTCTACGAGCAGTACTTC.

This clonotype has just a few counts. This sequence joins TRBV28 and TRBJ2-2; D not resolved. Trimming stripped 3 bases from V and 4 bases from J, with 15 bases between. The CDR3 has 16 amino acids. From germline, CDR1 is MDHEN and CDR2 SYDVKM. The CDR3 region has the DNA TGTGCCAGCAGTTTTGGGCAGGACGTCGGCACCGGGGAGCTGTTTTTT. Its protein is CASSFGQDVGTGELFF.

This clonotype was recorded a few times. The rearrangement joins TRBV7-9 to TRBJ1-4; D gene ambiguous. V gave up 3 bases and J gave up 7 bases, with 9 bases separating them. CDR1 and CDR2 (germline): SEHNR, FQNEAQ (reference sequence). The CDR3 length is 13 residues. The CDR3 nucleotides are TGTGCCAGCAGCTTGACGGGCTTTGAAAAACTGTTTTTT. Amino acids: CASSLTGFEKLFF.

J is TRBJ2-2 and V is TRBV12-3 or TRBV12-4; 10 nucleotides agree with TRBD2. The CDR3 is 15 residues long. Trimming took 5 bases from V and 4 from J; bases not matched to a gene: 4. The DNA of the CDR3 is TGTGCCAGCAGTGCAGCGGGGGGGGCCACCGGGGAGCTGTTTTTT. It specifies CASSAAGGATGELFF.

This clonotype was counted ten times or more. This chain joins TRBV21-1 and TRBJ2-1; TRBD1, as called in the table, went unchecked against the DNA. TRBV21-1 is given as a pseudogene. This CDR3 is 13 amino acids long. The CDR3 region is CASSKEVWTEQFF. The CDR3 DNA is TGTGCCAGCAGCAAAGAGGTCTGGACAGAGCAGTTCTTC.

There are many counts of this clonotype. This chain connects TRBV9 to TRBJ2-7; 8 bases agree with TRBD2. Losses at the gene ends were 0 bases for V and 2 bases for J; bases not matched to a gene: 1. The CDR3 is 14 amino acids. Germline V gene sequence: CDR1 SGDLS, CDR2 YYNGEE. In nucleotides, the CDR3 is TGTGCCAGCAGCGTAGGCGGGGGGCCCTACGAGCAGTACTTC. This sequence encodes CASSVGGGPYEQYF.

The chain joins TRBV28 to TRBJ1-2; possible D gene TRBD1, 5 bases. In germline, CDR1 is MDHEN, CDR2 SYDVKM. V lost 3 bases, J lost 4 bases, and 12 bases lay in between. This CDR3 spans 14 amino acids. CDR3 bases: TGTGCCAGCAGTTTCCAGCGGGGCTTCTATGGCTACACCTTC. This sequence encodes CASSFQRGFYGYTF.

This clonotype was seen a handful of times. CDR3 region: CASTSDRGVNEQFF. CDR3 sequence (DNA): TGTGCCAGCACGTCGGACAGGGGAGTAAATGAGCAGTTCTTC. This chain links TRBV12-3 or TRBV12-4 with TRBJ2-1, with 9 bases aligning to TRBD1. CDR3 length: 14 amino acids. V lost 7 bases and J lost 7; bases outside the gene matches: 8.

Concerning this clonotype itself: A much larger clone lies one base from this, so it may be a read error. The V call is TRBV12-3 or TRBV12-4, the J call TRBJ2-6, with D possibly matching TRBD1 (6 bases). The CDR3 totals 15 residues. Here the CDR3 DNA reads TGTGCCAGCAGCCCAGGGGTGAACGGGGCCATCGTCCTGACTTTC. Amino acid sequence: CASSPGVNGAIVLTF.

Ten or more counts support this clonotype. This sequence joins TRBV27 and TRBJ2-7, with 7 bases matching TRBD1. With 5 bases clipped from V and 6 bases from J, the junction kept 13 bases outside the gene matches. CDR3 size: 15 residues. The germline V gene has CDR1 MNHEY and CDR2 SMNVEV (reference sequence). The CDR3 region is CASSGMRGRRREQYF. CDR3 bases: TGTGCCAGCAGTGGGATGAGGGGGCGTCGTCGCGAGCAGTACTTC.

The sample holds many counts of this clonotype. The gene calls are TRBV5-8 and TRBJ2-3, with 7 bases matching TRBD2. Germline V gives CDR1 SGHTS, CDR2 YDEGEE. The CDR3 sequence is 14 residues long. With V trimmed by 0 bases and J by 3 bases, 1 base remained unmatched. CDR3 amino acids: CASSLEAGTDTQYF. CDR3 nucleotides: TGTGCCAGCAGCTTGGAAGCGGGGACAGATACGCAGTATTTT.

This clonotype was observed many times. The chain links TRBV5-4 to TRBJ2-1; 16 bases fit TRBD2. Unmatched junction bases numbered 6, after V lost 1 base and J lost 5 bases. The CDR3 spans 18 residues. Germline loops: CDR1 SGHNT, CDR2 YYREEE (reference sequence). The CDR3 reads CASSLPGLAGGPHNEQFF. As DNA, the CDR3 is TGTGCCAGCAGCTTGCCGGGACTAGCGGGGGGGCCTCACAATGAGCAGTTCTTC.